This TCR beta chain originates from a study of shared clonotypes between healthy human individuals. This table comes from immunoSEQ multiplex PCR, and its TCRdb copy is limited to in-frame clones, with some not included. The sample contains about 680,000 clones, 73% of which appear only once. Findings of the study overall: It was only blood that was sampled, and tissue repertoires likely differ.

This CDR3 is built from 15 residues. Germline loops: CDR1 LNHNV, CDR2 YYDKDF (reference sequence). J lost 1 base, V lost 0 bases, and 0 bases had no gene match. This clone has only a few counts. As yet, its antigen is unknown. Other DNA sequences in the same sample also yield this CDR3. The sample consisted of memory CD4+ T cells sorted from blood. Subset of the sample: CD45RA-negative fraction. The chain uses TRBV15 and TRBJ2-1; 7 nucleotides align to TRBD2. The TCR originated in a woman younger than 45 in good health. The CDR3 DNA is TGTGCCACCAGCAGAGAAGCGGGGTCCTACAATGAGCAGTTCTTC. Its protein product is CATSREAGSYNEQFF.